Below, one T cell receptor (beta chain) is given with its context. Its target is unknown. The record originates from a study of cytomegalovirus exposure and HLA in healthy donors. Whole-study findings and limits: More clonal expansion characterized HLA-associated TCR beta chains than equally common others in a later analysis. For most TCR beta V segments, an earlier analysis put the productive rate at about 90% or about 30% of the time. There were reportedly fewer N-insertions in an Asian-associated ancestry cluster than the approximately 640-donor mean, in a later analysis.

This CDR3 comprises 15 residues. V lost 2 bases, J lost 6 bases, and 14 bases lay in between. Primers for the PCR totalled 60 Vbeta and 13 Jbeta. TCRdb's table, derived via immunoSEQ multiplex PCR, lists solely in-frame clones and lacks some. The sample includes some 190,000 clones, 65% to 80% of them seen just once. The source of this sequence is a young woman in good health and CMV-seropositive. The rearrangement uses TRBV6-7 and TRBJ2-1; tentatively, D is TRBD1 (6 bases). TRBV6-7 is annotated as an ORF whose role is uncertain. What was sequenced was PBMCs. CDR3 sequence reads: CASSYPRGESNEQFF. The CDR3 bases are TGTGCCAGCAGTTACCCCAGGGGAGAGAGCAATGAGCAGTTCTTC.